The text below deals with one T cell receptor beta chain. This sample stems from a study of cytomegalovirus exposure and HLA in healthy donors. This CDR3 spans 14 amino acids. Germline trimming cut 1 base from V and 8 bases from J; bases unmatched to any gene: 3. The germline V gene encodes CDR1 SSHAT and CDR2 FNYEAQ (reference sequence). This PCR relied on a set of 60 Vbeta primers and 13 Jbeta primers. Only in-frame clones appear in the TCRdb table, and some are missing; sequencing was by immunoSEQ multiplex PCR. The table records around 110,000 clones, over 60% of them present only once. Material: PBMCs. This clonotype originated in a man aged 25 to 40 in good health and CMV-seropositive. V and J are TRBV7-7 and TRBJ2-4, with 9 bases lining up with TRBD1. CDR3 residues: CASSLGQGGDIQYF. In nucleotides, the CDR3 is TGTGCCAGCAGCTTAGGACAGGGGGGTGACATTCAGTACTTC.